What follows describes a single T cell receptor (beta chain). Its antigen remains unknown. This sample is drawn from a study of CD8+ T cells in alopecia areata. Study details: Treatment comprised oral tofacitinib, 5 to 10 mg twice daily, in treated patients. Study results and limitations: Lesional scalp, especially alopecia totalis/universalis, showed higher clonality than normal scalp. Sequence data from scalp samples additionally include resident alphabeta T cells of normal skin.

From alopecia areata patients, lesional scalp punch biopsies and peripheral blood were collected. Sequencing relied on a cDNA template that was reverse transcribed from extracted RNA. Clones were read by immunoSEQ multiplex PCR, and TCRdb kept only the in-frame ones, dropping some. The sample shows 150,000 or so clones, just over 65% of them seen only once. CDR1 SEHNR and CDR2 FQNEAQ come from the germline V gene (reference sequence). The CDR3 contains 12 residues. V lost 1 base, J lost 7 bases, and 5 bases lay in between. The chain links TRBV7-9 to TRBJ2-1; D not certain. This TCR came from a human donor with alopecia areata. The material was CD8+ T cells sorted from blood, obtained at week 0. In nucleotides, the CDR3 is TGTGCCAGCAGCTTAGATAGGAATGAGCAGTTCTTC. This translates into CASSLDRNEQFF.